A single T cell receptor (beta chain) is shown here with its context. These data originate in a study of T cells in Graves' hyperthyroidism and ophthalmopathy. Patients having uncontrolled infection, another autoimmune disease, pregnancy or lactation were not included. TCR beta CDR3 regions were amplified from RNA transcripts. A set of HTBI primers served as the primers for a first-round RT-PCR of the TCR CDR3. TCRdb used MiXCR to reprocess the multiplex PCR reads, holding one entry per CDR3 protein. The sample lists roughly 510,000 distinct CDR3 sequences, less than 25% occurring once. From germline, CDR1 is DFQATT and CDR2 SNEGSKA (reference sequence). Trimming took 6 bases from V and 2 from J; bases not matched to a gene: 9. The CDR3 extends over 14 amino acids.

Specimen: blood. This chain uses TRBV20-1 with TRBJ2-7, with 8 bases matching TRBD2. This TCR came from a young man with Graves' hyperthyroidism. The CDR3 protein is CSAHLAGLPYEQYF. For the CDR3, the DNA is TGCAGTGCGCATTTAGCGGGATTGCCCTACGAGCAGTACTTC.